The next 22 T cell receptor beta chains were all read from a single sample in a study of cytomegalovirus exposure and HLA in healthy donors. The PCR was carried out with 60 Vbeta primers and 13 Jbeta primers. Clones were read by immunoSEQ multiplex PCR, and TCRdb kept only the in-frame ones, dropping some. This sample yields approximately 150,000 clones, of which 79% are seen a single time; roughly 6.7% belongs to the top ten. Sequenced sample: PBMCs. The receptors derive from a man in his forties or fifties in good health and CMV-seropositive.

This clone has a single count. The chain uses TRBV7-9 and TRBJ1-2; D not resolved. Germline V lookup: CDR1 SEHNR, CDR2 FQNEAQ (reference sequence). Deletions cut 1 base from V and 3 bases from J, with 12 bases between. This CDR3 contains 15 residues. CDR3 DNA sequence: TGTGCCAGCAGCTTAGATGGTTACACCTACTATGGCTACACCTTC. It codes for CASSLDGYTYYGYTF.

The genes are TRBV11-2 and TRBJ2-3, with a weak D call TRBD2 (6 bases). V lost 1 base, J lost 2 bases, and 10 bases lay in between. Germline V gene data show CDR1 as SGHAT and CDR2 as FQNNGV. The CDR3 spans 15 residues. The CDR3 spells CASSLAGLVTDTQYF. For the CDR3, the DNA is TGTGCCAGCAGCTTAGCGGGACTGGTCACAGATACGCAGTATTTT.

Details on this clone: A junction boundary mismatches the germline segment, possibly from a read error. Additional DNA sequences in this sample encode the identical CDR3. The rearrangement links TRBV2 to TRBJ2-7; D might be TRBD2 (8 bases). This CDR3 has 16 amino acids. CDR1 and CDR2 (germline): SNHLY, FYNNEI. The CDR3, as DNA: TGTGCCAGCAGTGAAGCGCACGCAGGGGGACTAGTTCTCTCAGTCTTC. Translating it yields CASSEAHAGGLVLSVF. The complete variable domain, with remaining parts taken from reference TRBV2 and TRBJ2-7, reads EPEVTQTPSHQVTQMGQEVILRCVPISNHLYFYWYRQILGQKVEFLVSFYNNEISEKSEIFDDQFSVERPDGSNFTLKIRSTKLEDSAMYFCASSEAHAGGLVLSVFGPGTRLTVT.

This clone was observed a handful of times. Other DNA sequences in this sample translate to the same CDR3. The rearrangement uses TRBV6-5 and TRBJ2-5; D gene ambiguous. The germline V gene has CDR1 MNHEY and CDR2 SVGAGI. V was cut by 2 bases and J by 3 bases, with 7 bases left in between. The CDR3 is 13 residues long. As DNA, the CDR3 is TGTGCCAGCAGTTACCTCGGAGAAGAGACCCAGTACTTC. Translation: CASSYLGEETQYF.

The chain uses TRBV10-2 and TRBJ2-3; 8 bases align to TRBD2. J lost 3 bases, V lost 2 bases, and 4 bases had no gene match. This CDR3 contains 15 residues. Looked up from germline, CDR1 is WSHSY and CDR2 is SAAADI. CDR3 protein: CASSEAAGGTDTQYF. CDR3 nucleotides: TGCGCCAGCAGTGAGGCGGCGGGAGGAACAGATACGCAGTATTTT.

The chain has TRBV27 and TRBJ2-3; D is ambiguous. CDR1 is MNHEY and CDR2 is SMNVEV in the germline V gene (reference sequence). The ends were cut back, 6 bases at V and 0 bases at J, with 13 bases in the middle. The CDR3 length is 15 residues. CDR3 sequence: CASRSRRSSTDTQYF. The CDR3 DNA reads TGTGCCAGCAGGAGTCGCAGGTCAAGCACAGATACGCAGTATTTT.

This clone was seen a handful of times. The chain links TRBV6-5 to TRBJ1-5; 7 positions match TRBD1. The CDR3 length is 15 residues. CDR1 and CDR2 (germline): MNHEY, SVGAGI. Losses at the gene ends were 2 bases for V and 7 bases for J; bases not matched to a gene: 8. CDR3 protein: CASSYRPTGRQPQHF. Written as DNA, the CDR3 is TGTGCCAGCAGTTACCGACCGACAGGGCGGCAGCCCCAGCATTTT.

The CDR3 is CASSLWAGGSTDTQYF. The CDR3, as DNA: TGTGCCAGCAGTTTATGGGCAGGGGGTAGCACAGATACGCAGTATTTT. The gene calls are TRBV28 and TRBJ2-3; TRBD1 agrees at 7 bases. There are 16 residues in the CDR3. The V gene's germline CDR1 is MDHEN and CDR2 SYDVKM. V was pared by 0 bases and J by 0 bases, with 3 bases of the junction left unmatched.

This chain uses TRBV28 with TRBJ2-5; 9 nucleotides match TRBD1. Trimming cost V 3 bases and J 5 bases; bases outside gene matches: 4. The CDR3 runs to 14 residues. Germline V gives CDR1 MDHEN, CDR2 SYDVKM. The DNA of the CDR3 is TGTGCCAGCAGTTTGGGGGACAGGGTGGAGACCCAGTACTTC. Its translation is CASSLGDRVETQYF.

CDR3 loop: CASTPPGAMNTEAFF. The CDR3, as DNA: TGTGCCAGCACCCCGCCAGGGGCCATGAACACTGAAGCTTTCTTT. The chain links TRBV28 to TRBJ1-1; perhaps TRBD1 as D (6 bases). The CDR3 contains 15 residues. V dropped 7 bases and J dropped 0 bases, with 15 bases sitting between them. Germline V gene sequence: CDR1 MDHEN, CDR2 SYDVKM.

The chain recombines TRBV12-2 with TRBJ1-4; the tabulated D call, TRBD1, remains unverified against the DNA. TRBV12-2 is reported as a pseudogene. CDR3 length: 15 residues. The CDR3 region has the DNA TGTGCAAGTCGCTTAGCGCTGGCTACTAATGAAAAACTGTTTTTT. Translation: CASRLALATNEKLFF.

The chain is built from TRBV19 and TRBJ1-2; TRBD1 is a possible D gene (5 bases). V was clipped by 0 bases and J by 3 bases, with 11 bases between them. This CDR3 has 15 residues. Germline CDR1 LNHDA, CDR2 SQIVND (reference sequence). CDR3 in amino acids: CASSIDHDRYYGYTF. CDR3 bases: TGTGCCAGTAGTATAGATCATGACAGATACTATGGCTACACCTTC.

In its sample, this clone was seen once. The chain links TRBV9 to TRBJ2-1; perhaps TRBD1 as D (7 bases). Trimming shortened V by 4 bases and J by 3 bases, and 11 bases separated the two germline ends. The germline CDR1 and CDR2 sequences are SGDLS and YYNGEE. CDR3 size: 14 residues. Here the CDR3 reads CASSQGGGYNEQFF. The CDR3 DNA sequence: TGTGCCAGCAGCCAGGGGGGCGGCTACAATGAGCAGTTCTTC.

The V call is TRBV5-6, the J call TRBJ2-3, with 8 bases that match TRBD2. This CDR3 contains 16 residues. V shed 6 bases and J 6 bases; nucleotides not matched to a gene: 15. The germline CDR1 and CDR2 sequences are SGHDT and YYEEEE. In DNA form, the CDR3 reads TGTGCCAGCACCATCTGGAGTATAGCGGGACTTGATACGCAGTATTTT. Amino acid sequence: CASTIWSIAGLDTQYF.

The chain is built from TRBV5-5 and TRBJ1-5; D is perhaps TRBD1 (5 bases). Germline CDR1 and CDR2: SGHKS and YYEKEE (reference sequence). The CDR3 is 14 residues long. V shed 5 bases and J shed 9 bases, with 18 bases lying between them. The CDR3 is CASRPEGPGTPQHF. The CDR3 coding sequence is TGTGCCAGCAGGCCGGAGGGACCCGGTACGCCCCAGCATTTT.

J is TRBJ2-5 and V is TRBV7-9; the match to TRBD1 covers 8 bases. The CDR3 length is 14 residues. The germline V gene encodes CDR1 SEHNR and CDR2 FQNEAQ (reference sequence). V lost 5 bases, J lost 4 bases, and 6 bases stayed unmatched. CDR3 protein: CASSQSGTGETQYF. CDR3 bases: TGTGCCAGCAGCCAATCGGGGACAGGAGAGACCCAGTACTTC. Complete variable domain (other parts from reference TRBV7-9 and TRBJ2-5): DTGVSQNPRHKITKRGQNVTFRCDPISEHNRLYWYRQTLGQGPEFLTYFQNEAQLEKSRLLSDRFSAERPKGSFSTLEIQRTEQGDSAMYLCASSQSGTGETQYFGPGTRLLVL.

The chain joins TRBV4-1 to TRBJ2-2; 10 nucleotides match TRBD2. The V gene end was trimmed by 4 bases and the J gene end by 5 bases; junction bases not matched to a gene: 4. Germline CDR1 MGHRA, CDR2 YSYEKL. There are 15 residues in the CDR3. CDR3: CASSPPAGGTGELFF. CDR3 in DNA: TGCGCCAGCAGCCCCCCAGCGGGAGGGACCGGGGAGCTGTTTTTT.

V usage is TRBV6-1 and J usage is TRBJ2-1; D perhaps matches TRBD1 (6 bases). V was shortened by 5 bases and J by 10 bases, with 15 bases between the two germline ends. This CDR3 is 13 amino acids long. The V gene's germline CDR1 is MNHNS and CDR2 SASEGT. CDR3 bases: TGTGCCAGCAGTCCAGTCCGTGGGACAGAGCAGTTCTTC. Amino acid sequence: CASSPVRGTEQFF.

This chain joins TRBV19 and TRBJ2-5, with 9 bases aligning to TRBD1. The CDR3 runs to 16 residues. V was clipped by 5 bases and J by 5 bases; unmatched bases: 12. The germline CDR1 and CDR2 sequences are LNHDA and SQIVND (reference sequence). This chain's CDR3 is CASSPGGTGGPETQYF. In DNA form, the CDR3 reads TGTGCCAGTAGTCCAGGGGGTACAGGGGGCCCGGAGACCCAGTACTTC.

The CDR3 here is CAWKRLAGTGELFF. The CDR3 bases are TGTGCCTGGAAGCGGCTAGCGGGAACCGGGGAGCTGTTTTTT. V usage is TRBV30 and J usage is TRBJ2-2, with 9 nucleotides matching TRBD2. J was trimmed by 5 bases and V by 4 bases; bases with no gene match: 5. Germline V gene sequence: CDR1 GTSNPN, CDR2 SVGIG (reference sequence). The CDR3 runs to 14 residues.

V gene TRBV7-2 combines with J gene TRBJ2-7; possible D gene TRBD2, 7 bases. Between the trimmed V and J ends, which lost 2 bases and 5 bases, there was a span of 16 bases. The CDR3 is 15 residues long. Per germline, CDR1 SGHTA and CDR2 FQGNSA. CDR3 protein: CASSLRGGGPHEQYF. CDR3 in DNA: TGTGCCAGCAGCTTAAGGGGGGGAGGGCCCCACGAGCAGTACTTC.

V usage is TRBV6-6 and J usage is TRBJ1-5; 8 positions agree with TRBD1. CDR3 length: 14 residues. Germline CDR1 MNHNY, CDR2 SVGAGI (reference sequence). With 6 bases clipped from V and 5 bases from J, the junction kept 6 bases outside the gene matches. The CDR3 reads CASRLGQGDQPQHF. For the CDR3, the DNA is TGTGCCAGCAGACTAGGACAGGGAGATCAGCCCCAGCATTTT.